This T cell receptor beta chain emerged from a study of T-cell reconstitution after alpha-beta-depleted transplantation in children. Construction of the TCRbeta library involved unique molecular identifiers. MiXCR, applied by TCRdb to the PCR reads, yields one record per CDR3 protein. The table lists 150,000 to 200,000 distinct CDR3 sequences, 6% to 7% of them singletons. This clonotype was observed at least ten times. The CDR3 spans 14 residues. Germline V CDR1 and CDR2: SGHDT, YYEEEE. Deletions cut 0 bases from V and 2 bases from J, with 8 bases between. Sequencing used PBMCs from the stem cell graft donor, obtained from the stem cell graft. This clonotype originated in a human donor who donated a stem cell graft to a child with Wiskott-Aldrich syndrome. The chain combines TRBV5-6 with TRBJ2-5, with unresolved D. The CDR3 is CASSLDSGQETQYF. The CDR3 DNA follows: TGTGCCAGCAGCTTGGACTCCGGGCAAGAGACCCAGTACTTC.